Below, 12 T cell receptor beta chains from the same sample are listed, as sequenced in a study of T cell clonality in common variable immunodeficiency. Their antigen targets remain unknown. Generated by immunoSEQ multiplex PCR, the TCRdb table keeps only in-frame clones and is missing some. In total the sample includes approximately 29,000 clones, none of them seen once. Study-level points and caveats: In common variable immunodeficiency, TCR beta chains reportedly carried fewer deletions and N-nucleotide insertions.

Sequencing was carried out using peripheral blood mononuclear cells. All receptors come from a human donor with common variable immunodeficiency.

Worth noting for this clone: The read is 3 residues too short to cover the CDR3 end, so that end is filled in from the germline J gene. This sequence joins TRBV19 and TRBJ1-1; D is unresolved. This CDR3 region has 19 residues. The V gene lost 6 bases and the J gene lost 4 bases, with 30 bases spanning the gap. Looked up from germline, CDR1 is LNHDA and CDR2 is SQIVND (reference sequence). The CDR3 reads CASRSLRGRSTYGVTEAFF. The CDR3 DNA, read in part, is TGTGCCAGTAGATCATTGCGCGGACGATCCACCTACGGGGTCACTGAA. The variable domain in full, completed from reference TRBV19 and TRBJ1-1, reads DGGITQSPKYLFRKEGQNVTLSCEQNLNHDAMYWYRQDPGQGLRLIYYSQIVNDFQKGDIAEGYSVSREKKESFPLTVTSAQKNPTAFYLCASRSLRGRSTYGVTEAFFGQGTRLTVV.

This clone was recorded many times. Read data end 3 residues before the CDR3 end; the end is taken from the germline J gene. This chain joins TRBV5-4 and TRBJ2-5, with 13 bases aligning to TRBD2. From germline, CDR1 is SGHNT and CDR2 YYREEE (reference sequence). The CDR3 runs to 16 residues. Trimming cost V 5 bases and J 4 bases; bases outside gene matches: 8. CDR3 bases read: TGTGCCAGCAGTTCCGCCCGACTAGCGGGGGGAGAGACC. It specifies CASSSARLAGGET. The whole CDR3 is CASSSARLAGGETQYF.

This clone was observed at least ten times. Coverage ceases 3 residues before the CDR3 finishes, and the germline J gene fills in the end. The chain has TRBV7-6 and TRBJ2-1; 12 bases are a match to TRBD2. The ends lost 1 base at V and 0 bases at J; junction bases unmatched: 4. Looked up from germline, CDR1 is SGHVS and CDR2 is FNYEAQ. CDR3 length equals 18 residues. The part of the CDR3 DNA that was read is TGTGCCAGCAGCTTAGGCGGACTAGCGGGACTCTCCTACAATGAG. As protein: CASSLGGLAGLSYNE. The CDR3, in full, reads CASSLGGLAGLSYNEQFF.

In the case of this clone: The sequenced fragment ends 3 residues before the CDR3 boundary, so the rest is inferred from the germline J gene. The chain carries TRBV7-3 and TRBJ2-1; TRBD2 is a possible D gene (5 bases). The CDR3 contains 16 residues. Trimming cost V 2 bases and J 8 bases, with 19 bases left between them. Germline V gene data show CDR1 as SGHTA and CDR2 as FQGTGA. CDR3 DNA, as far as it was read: TGTGCCAGCAGCTTACGGGAACCTCTAGCTCCCCATGAG. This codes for CASSLREPLAPHE. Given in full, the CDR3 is CASSLREPLAPHEQFF.

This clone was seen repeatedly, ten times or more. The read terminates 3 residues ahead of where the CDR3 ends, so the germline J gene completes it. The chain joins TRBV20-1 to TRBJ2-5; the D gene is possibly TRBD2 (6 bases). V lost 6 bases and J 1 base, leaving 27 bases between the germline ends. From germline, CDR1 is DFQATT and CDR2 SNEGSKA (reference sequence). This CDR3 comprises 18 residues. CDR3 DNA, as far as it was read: TGCAGTGCCCGACTAGAGAGGGTGGAGAAGGGCCCCCAAGAGACC. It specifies CSARLERVEKGPQET. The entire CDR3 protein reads CSARLERVEKGPQETQYF.

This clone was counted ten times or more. The part of the CDR3 DNA that was read is TGTGCCAGCAGTGAAGGGACAGGGAGGCAGCCC. It is translated as CASSEGTGRQP. The entire CDR3 protein is CASSEGTGRQPQHF. This chain uses TRBV6-1 with TRBJ1-5, with TRBD1 matching 8 bases. The sequenced fragment ends 3 residues before the CDR3 boundary, so the rest is inferred from the germline J gene. V lost 1 base to trimming and J lost 7 bases; unmatched junction nucleotides: 3. Germline V gene sequence: CDR1 MNHNS, CDR2 SASEGT. The length of the CDR3 is 14 residues.

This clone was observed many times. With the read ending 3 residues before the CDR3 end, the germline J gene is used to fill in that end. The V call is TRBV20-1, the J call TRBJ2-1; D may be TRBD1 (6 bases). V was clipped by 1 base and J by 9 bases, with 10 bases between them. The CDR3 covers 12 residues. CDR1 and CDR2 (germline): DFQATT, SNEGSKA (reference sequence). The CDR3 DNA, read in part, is TGCAGTGCTAGAGGAGGGACACGTGAG. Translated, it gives CSARGGTRE. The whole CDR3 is CSARGGTREQFF.

The part of the CDR3 DNA that was read is TGTGCCAGCAGCTGGGGGGTCTACGAGACC. This codes for CASSWGVYET. The full CDR3 sequence reads CASSWGVYETQYF. This chain joins TRBV11-3 and TRBJ2-5, with a tentative D call TRBD2 (6 bases). From the germline J gene comes the end of the CDR3, since the read stops 3 residues before it. CDR1 SGHNT and CDR2 YENEEA come from the germline V gene. V was trimmed by 4 bases and J by 5 bases, leaving 11 bases between them. The CDR3 extends over 13 amino acids.

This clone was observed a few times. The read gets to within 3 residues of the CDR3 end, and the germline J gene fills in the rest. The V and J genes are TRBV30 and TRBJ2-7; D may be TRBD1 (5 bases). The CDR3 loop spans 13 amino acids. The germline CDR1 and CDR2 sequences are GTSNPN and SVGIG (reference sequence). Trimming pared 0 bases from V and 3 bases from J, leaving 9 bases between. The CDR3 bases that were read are TGTGCCTGGAGTGTAGGGGCAGGCTACGAG. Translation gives CAWSVGAGYE. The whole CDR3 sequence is CAWSVGAGYEQYF.

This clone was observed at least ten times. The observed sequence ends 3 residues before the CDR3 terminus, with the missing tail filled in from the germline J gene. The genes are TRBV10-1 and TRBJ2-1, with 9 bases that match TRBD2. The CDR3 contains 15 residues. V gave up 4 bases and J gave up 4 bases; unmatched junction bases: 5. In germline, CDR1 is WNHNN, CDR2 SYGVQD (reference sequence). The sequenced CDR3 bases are TGCGCCAGCAGTGTAATGGCGGGGGGGTACAATGAG. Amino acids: CASSVMAGGYNE. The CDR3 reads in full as CASSVMAGGYNEQFF.

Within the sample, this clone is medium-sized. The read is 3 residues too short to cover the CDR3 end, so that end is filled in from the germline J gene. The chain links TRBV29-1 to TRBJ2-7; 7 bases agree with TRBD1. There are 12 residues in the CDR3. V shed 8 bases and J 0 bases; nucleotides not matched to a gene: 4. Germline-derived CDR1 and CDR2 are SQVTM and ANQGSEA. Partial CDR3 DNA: TGCAGCTCAAGGGACAGCTCCTACGAG. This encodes CSSRDSSYE. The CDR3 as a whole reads CSSRDSSYEQYF.

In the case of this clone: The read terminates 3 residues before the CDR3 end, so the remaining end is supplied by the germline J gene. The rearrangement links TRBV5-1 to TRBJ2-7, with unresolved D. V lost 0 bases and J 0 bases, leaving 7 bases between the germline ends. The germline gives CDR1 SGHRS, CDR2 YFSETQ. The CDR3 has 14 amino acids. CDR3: CASSLAAVSYEQYF. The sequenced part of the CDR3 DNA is TGCGCCAGCAGCTTGGCCGCGGTCTCCTACGAG. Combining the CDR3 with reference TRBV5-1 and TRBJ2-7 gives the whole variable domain KAGVTQTPRYLIKTRGQQVTLSCSPISGHRSVSWYQQTPGQGLQFLFEYFSETQRNKGNFPGRFSGRQFSNSRSEMNVSTLELGDSALYLCASSLAAVSYEQYFGPGTRLTVT.